The sequence of this T cell receptor (beta chain) was determined in a study of blood T cell repertoires in COVID-19. Across the whole study: There were acute and convalescent COVID-19 samples, and they came from the United States, Italy and Spain. T cells, B-cell-depleted T cells, or PBMCs provided the cDNA or gDNA that served as material.

In the original workflow: Counts of nucleated cells, estimated from reference gene primer amplification, were obtained. Profiled with immunoSEQ multiplex PCR; TCRdb holds only in-frame clones, not every one. For V, J and clone size, that table is used; D and trimming come from the DNA. The data show some 180,000 clones, with 60% to 85% seen just once and 8.6% held by the top ten. The germline gives CDR1 DFQATT, CDR2 SNEGSKA (reference sequence). V shed 6 bases and J shed 6 bases, with 11 bases lying between them. The CDR3 loop spans 11 amino acids. Input material: peripheral blood. The chain links TRBV20-1 to TRBJ1-1; D is undetermined. This TCR derives from a woman in her 50s with active or convalescent COVID-19. CDR3 DNA sequence: TGCAGTGCCCAACGGGGTGCTGAAGCTTTCTTT. It codes for CSAQRGAEAFF.